These 18 T cell receptor beta chains came from one sample sequenced in a study of blood T cell repertoires in COVID-19. Using immunoSEQ multiplex PCR, the repertoire was profiled, and TCRdb retains in-frame clones only, with some absent. The sample holds over 250,000 clones, approximately 85% seen once. Sample: peripheral blood. The receptors were gathered from a man aged 50 or older with active or convalescent COVID-19.

To note about this clone: The sample holds other DNA sequences that translate to the same CDR3. The CDR3 coding sequence is TGTGCCAGCTCCAGGGGGGGGTACGGCTACACCTTC. Residues: CASSRGGYGYTF. V and J are TRBV7-9 and TRBJ1-2; TRBD1 aligns across 7 bases. CDR3 size: 12 residues. The V and J ends lost 8 bases and 8 bases, in that order; junction bases with no gene match: 8. The V gene's germline CDR1 is SEHNR and CDR2 FQNEAQ (reference sequence).

V usage is TRBV7-8 and J usage is TRBJ2-1; 13 nucleotides agree with TRBD2. CDR1 and CDR2 (germline): SGHVS, FQNEAQ. Trimming at V came to 5 bases and at J to 3 bases, leaving 4 bases not matched to a gene. The CDR3 is 16 residues long. CDR3 amino acids: CASSLGTSGIYNEQFF. CDR3 nucleotides: TGTGCCAGCAGCCTCGGGACTAGCGGGATCTACAATGAGCAGTTCTTC.

The V gene is TRBV28, the J gene TRBJ2-6, with D unclear. CDR1 is MDHEN, CDR2 SYDVKM, per germline. The CDR3 is made up of 14 amino acids. The V and J ends lost 8 bases and 4 bases respectively, with 12 bases between them. The CDR3 DNA follows: TGTGCCAGCCGAGGAGACTTCGGGGCCAACGTCCTGACTTTC. It translates to CASRGDFGANVLTF.

The V gene is TRBV11-2, the J gene TRBJ2-2, with D uncertain. The CDR3 spans 16 residues. Germline CDR1 is SGHAT and CDR2 is FQNNGV. The germline V and J ends were trimmed by 3 bases and 1 base, with 12 bases remaining between them. In DNA form, the CDR3 reads TGTGCCAGCAGCTTCCAAAGCGTTAAGAACACCGGGGAGCTGTTTTTT. Its translation: CASSFQSVKNTGELFF.

V and J are TRBV7-8 and TRBJ1-4; no definite D call. The germline gives CDR1 SGHVS, CDR2 FQNEAQ. Trimming took off 5 bases at V and 3 bases at J, with 13 bases between the two ends. This CDR3 has 15 residues. The chain's CDR3 is CASSPTEQPNEKLFF. The CDR3 DNA reads as TGTGCCAGCAGCCCAACGGAACAGCCTAATGAAAAACTGTTTTTT.

The chain joins TRBV7-6 to TRBJ1-1; D gene uncertain. This CDR3 has 14 residues. Germline CDR1 SGHVS, CDR2 FNYEAQ. V lost 3 bases, J lost 1 base, and 9 bases lay in between. The CDR3 bases are TGTGCCAGCAGCTTGGTGTCGGGGAACACTGAAGCTTTCTTT. This translates into CASSLVSGNTEAFF.

The chain employs TRBV4-2 and TRBJ2-3, with unresolved D. V was pared by 4 bases and J by 6 bases, with 14 bases between. CDR3 length: 14 residues. The germline CDR1 and CDR2 sequences are LGHNA and YNFKEQ. The CDR3 is CASSPGQPWDTQYF. DNA of the CDR3: TGTGCCAGCAGCCCAGGCCAACCATGGGATACGCAGTATTTT.

The sample holds a few counts of this clone. The chain joins TRBV6-5 to TRBJ1-1; D gene uncertain. From germline, CDR1 is MNHEY and CDR2 SVGAGI. V was cut by 7 bases and J by 3 bases, with 9 bases left in between. This CDR3 region has 12 residues. The CDR3 spells CASNGWYTEAFF. The CDR3 DNA reads as TGTGCCAGCAATGGCTGGTACACTGAAGCTTTCTTT.

There are a few counts of this clone. This same CDR3 is encoded by further DNA sequences in the sample. The chain uses TRBV3-1 (or the pseudogene TRBV3-2) and TRBJ1-3; D might be TRBD1 (6 bases). The germline V gene has CDR1 LGHDT and CDR2 YNNKEL (reference sequence). The CDR3 contains 15 residues. Trimming took off 2 bases at V and 0 bases at J, with 8 bases between the two ends. CDR3 sequence reads: CASSQRGSSGNTIYF. The CDR3 coding sequence is TGTGCCAGCAGCCAAAGGGGGTCCTCTGGAAACACCATATATTTT.

V gene TRBV5-1 combines with J gene TRBJ2-3, with unresolved D. Germline V gene data show CDR1 as SGHRS and CDR2 as YFSETQ. The ends were cut back, 0 bases at V and 5 bases at J, with 7 bases in the middle. CDR3 length equals 13 residues. The CDR3 here is CASSLARVDTQYF. The CDR3 nucleotides read TGCGCCAGCAGCTTGGCCCGGGTAGATACGCAGTATTTT.

V usage is TRBV3-1 (or the pseudogene TRBV3-2) and J usage is TRBJ2-5, with D hard to call. Germline V gene lookup returns CDR1 LGHDT and CDR2 YNNKEL (reference sequence). The CDR3 is 12 residues long. V shed 1 base and J shed 7 bases, with 7 bases lying between them. The CDR3 coding sequence is TGTGCCAGCAGCCAAGGTCTCGGGACCCAGTACTTC. The encoded protein is CASSQGLGTQYF.

V and J are TRBV7-6 and TRBJ2-1; 10 nucleotides match TRBD2. CDR3 size: 15 residues. Germline CDR1 SGHVS, CDR2 FNYEAQ. V lost 7 bases, J lost 9 bases, and 12 bases stayed unmatched. This chain's CDR3 is CASIKGLAGDGEQFF. CDR3 DNA sequence: TGTGCCAGCATCAAGGGGCTAGCGGGAGACGGTGAGCAGTTCTTC.

The chain has TRBV6-5 and TRBJ1-1; D is uncertain. With 5 bases removed from V and 7 bases from J, the gap between germline ends came to 14 bases. In germline, CDR1 is MNHEY, CDR2 SVGAGI. The CDR3 runs 13 residues. CDR3 bases: TGTGCCAGCAGTCGGGGAACGGAGGATGAAGCTTTCTTT. Translation: CASSRGTEDEAFF.

The rearrangement links TRBV25-1 to TRBJ1-1; maybe TRBD1 (6 bases). The CDR3 contains 14 residues. Germline CDR1 MGHDK, CDR2 SYGVNS. Trimming took 4 bases from V and 0 from J, leaving 9 bases between them. The CDR3, as DNA: TGTGCCAGCAGTGTCTCAGGGGTGAACACTGAAGCTTTCTTT. Translated, it gives CASSVSGVNTEAFF.

The V gene is TRBV18, the J gene TRBJ2-7, with 8 bases that match TRBD2. CDR1 and CDR2 from the germline V gene are KGHSH and LQKENI. The ends lost 3 bases at V and 3 bases at J; junction bases unmatched: 10. This CDR3 spans 16 amino acids. The CDR3 is CASSPGSGTSGYEQYF. The DNA of the CDR3 is TGTGCCAGCTCACCTGGAAGCGGGACTAGTGGCTACGAGCAGTACTTC.

The chain combines TRBV4-2 with TRBJ2-7; 8 nucleotides align to TRBD1. CDR3 length: 15 amino acids. With 0 bases clipped from V and 4 bases from J, the junction kept 5 bases outside the gene matches. Germline V gene lookup returns CDR1 LGHNA and CDR2 YNFKEQ. The DNA for the CDR3 is TGTGCCAGCAGCCAAGACAGGGGGCAGCATTACGAGCAGTACTTC. It is translated as CASSQDRGQHYEQYF.

V usage is TRBV19 and J usage is TRBJ2-1; maybe TRBD1 (6 bases). Per the germline V gene, CDR1 is LNHDA and CDR2 is SQIVND (reference sequence). V was pared by 10 bases and J by 6 bases, with 16 bases between. There are 13 residues in the CDR3. Here the CDR3 DNA reads TGTGCCACGCGGACAGCCCCCGGCAATGAGCAGTTCTTC. Its protein is CATRTAPGNEQFF. Supplemented by reference TRBV19 and TRBJ2-1, the full variable domain reads DGGITQSPKYLFRKEGQNVTLSCEQNLNHDAMYWYRQDPGQGLRLIYYSQIVNDFQKGDIAEGYSVSREKKESFPLTVTSAQKNPTAFYLCATRTAPGNEQFFGPGTRLTVL.

The V gene is TRBV12-5, the J gene TRBJ1-2; D may be TRBD1 (5 bases). Germline V gene lookup returns CDR1 LGHNT and CDR2 FRNRAP. V lost 6 bases to trimming and J lost 7 bases, with 21 bases between them. This CDR3 is built from 15 residues. CDR3 sequence: CASGAGIAGRGGYTF. The CDR3 region has the DNA TGTGCTAGTGGGGCCGGGATTGCGGGAAGGGGTGGCTACACCTTC.